A selection of T cell receptor beta chains follows, all from one sample in a study of T cells in Graves' hyperthyroidism and ophthalmopathy. TCRdb re-called the multiplex PCR reads with MiXCR, one entry per CDR3 protein. The top ten clones hold 16% of a sample with 690,000 or so distinct CDR3 sequences, roughly a sixth of them seen once. The sequenced material came from blood. The receptors shown here come from a woman aged 50 to 60 with Graves' hyperthyroidism that later progressed to Graves' ophthalmopathy. Both conserved end residues are part of each CDR3. The order of the fields is clone size, V gene, D gene, J gene, CDR3 DNA, CDR3 protein. The D gene is left open where the match is weak. Size is omitted from some rows. Given values are once, few, many or a class for expanded clones.

>few|TRBV6-1|TRBD2|TRBJ2-3
TGTGCCAGCAGTGAGGGGGCGGTGGCCGGTGTGCGTAGCGGGAGAAATACGCAGTATTTT
CASSEGAVAGVRSGRNTQYF
>many|TRBV11-2|NA|TRBJ2-3
TGTGCCAGCAGCTTAGGACTGGTCGGGGATACGCAGTATTTT
CASSLGLVGDTQYF
>many|TRBV9|TRBD1|TRBJ2-7
TGTGCCAGCAGCGTAGCTTCTGGACAGGGGTGGGACGAGCAGTACTTC
CASSVASGQGWDEQYF
>few|TRBV6-1|NA|TRBJ2-3
TGTGCCATAACCGGGACCGACCGCACAGATACGCAGTATTTT
CAITGTDRTDTQYF
>many|TRBV11-2|NA|TRBJ1-2
TGTGCCAGCAGCGCTGGGTCCGGCTGGGGCTACACCTTC
CASSAGSGWGYTF
>many|TRBV2|NA|TRBJ1-2
TGTGCCAGCAGCGCCTCCGGGACAAACTATGGCTACACCTTC
CASSASGTNYGYTF
>many|TRBV3-1|NA|TRBJ1-2
TGTGCCAGCAGCCTCGGGAAGGACACTGGCTACACCTTC
CASSLGKDTGYTF
>few|TRBV19|NA|TRBJ1-2
TGTGCCAGTAGTATAACATCTGGCTACACCTTC
CASSITSGYTF
>NA|TRBV5-1|TRBD2|TRBJ2-2
TGCGCCAGCAGCGTGACGACTAGCGGGGAATCCGGGGAGCTGTTTTTT
CASSVTTSGESGELFF
>few|TRBV20-1|TRBD1|TRBJ2-1
TGCAGTGCTAGAGATTACAGGACAGGGGATTACAATGAGCAGTTCTTC
CSARDYRTGDYNEQFF
>many|TRBV11-2|NA|TRBJ2-5
TGTGCCAGCAGCTTAGGTCAGGCAAAAGAGACCCAGTACTTC
CASSLGQAKETQYF
>NA|TRBV27|NA|TRBJ2-3
TGTGCCAGCAGTGACCTTGGGGCCACAGATACGCAGTATTTT
CASSDLGATDTQYF
>NA|TRBV7-3|TRBD2|TRBJ2-2
TGTGCCAGCAGCTCGGTGCTAGCGGGGGGGCCCGACGGGGAGCTGTTTTTT
CASSSVLAGGPDGELFF